The 2 T cell receptor beta chains below come from one sample, sequenced in a study of T cell responses to AZD1222 COVID-19 vaccine (dated by TCRdb to the early 2020s). Library preparation employed the immunoSEQ multiplex PCR assay. Sourced from immuneACCESS, this table was stored by TCRdb with only in-frame sequences that have V and J called. A share of the clones is absent; for the studies checked, an unresolved V gene accounts for under half, and the remainder has no known explanation. The table for this sample lists around 120,000 clones; roughly 90% of them were counted only once. The leading ten clones occupy 7.5% of the sample. The time point label of this sample denotes: baseline before first vaccination. This sample comprised peripheral blood, obtained on day 0 of AZD1222 vaccination. The receptors were sampled from an adult in good health.

V gene TRBV5-8 combines with J gene TRBJ1-6; D might be TRBD1 (6 bases). This CDR3 comprises 17 residues. V lost 1 base to trimming and J lost 7 bases, with 18 bases between them. The germline gives CDR1 SGHTS, CDR2 YDEGEE. CDR3 DNA: TGTGCCAGCAGCTTGTCCTTGGGGGCAGGCACCAATTCACCCCTCCACTTT. It codes for CASSLSLGAGTNSPLHF.

The genes are TRBV27 and TRBJ1-5; 8 positions match TRBD1. This CDR3 region has 16 residues. Germline V gene data show CDR1 as MNHEY and CDR2 as SMNVEV (reference sequence). The ends lost 2 bases at V and 2 bases at J; junction bases unmatched: 5. The CDR3, as DNA: TGTGCCAGCAGTTTACTGTCGACAGGGGGCAATCAGCCCCAGCATTTT. Encoded protein: CASSLLSTGGNQPQHF.